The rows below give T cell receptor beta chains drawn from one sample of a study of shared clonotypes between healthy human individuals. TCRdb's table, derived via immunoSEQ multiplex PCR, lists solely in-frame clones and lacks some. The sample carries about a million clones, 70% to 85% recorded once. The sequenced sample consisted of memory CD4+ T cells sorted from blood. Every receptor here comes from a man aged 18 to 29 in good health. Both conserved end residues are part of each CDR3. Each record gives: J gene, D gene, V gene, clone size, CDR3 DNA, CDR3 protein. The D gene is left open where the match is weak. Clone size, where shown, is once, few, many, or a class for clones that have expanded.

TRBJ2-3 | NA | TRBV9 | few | TGTGCCAGCAGCATCCCGCAGACTAGCACAGATACGCAGTATTTT | CASSIPQTSTDTQYF
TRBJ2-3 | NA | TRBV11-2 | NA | TGTGCCAGCAGCTTAAGAGATACGCAGTATTTT | CASSLRDTQYF
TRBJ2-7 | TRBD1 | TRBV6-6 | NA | TGTGCCAGCAGTTATAGTGGGACAGGAAACGAGCAGTACTTC | CASSYSGTGNEQYF
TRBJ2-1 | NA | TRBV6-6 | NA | TGTGCCAGCAGTTACTTAAGCCGAGTTGAGCAGTTCTTC | CASSYLSRVEQFF
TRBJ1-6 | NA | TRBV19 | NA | TGTGCCAGTAGTATATCGGGGAATTCACCCCTCCACTTT | CASSISGNSPLHF
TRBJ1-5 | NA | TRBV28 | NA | TGTGCCAGCGTTGTCAGTAGCAATCAGCCCCAGCATTTT | CASVVSSNQPQHF
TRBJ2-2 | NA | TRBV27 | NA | TGTGCCAGCAGTCTCCGGACAGCGAGGAACACCGGGGAGCTGTTTTTT | CASSLRTARNTGELFF
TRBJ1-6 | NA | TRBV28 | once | TGTGCCAGCGCAATGGGGCAGGGATTTTCACCCCTCCACTTT | CASAMGQGFSPLHF
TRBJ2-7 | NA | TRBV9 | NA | TGTGCCAGCAGCGTTTCAGGGTATGGAGAGCAGTACTTC | CASSVSGYGEQYF
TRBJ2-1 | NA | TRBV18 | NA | TGTGCCAGCTCACCAACAGGGAGTGAGCAGTTCTTC | CASSPTGSEQFF
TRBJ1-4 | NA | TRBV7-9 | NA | TGTGCCAGCAGCTTAGTTAGAAACCCCGAAAACGAAAAACTGTTTTTT | CASSLVRNPENEKLFF
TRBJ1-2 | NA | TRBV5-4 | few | TGTGCCAGCAGCTCCGACAGATTCTATGGCTACACCTTC | CASSSDRFYGYTF
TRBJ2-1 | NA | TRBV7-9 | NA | TGTGCCAGCTCCCCCGAACCGGAGCAGTTCTTC | CASSPEPEQFF
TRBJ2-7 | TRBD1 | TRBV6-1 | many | TGTGCCAGCAGTGAAATGGGGACAGGGGGCTACGAGCAGTACTTC | CASSEMGTGGYEQYF
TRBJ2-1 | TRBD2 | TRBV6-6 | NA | TGTGCCAGCAGACCCAGCGGGACCCACAATGAGCAGTTCTTC | CASRPSGTHNEQFF
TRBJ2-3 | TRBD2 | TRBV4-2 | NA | TGTGCCAGCAGCCAAGATACGGGGGGGGCCATAGATACGCAGTATTTT | CASSQDTGGAIDTQYF